What follows describes a single TCR beta chain. This sample is drawn from a study of T cell responses to AZD1222 COVID-19 vaccine. TCRdb's copy holds only in-frame clones and misses some; the assay was immunoSEQ multiplex PCR. The sample lists approximately 200,000 clones, approximately 93% occurring once. J was trimmed by 6 bases and V by 5 bases; bases with no gene match: 5. The CDR3 extends over 14 amino acids. Germline V gene data show CDR1 as SNHLY and CDR2 as FYNNEI. V gene TRBV2 combines with J gene TRBJ1-5; TRBD1 agrees at 9 bases. The sequencing here drew on peripheral blood, taken 28 days after the second AZD1222 dose. The TCR originated in an adult who received the AZD1222 COVID-19 vaccine. The CDR3 coding sequence is TGTGCCAGCAGTCTACAGGGGGCGTCTCAGCCCCAGCATTTT. Amino acid sequence: CASSLQGASQPQHF.